This TCR beta chain was observed in a study of blood T cell repertoires in COVID-19. Turning to the study itself: Samples taken during acute and convalescent COVID-19 were collected in the United States, Italy and Spain. The analysed material was cDNA or gDNA that came from T cells, B-cell-depleted T cells, or PBMCs.

About this clone itself: The junction departs from the called germline gene at one end, perhaps through a read error.

This CDR3 contains 14 residues. Germline lookup yields CDR1 MNHNS and CDR2 SASEGT. In the source study's methods: Amplification with reference gene primers provided the estimates of nucleated cell counts. Profiled with immunoSEQ multiplex PCR; TCRdb holds only in-frame clones, not every one. V and J calls and clone size are those listed in that table; D and trimming were worked out from the DNA. Here the sample spans about 140,000 clones, around 86% being singletons. This clonotype was sampled from a woman aged 80 or over with acute or convalescent COVID-19. V and J are TRBV6-1 and TRBJ2-7; 8 bases line up with TRBD1. The specimen sequenced was peripheral blood. Here the CDR3 reads CASSEHWTGSKSDF. As DNA, the CDR3 is TGTGCCAGCAGTGAACATTGGACAGGGTCGAAGTCGGACTTC.